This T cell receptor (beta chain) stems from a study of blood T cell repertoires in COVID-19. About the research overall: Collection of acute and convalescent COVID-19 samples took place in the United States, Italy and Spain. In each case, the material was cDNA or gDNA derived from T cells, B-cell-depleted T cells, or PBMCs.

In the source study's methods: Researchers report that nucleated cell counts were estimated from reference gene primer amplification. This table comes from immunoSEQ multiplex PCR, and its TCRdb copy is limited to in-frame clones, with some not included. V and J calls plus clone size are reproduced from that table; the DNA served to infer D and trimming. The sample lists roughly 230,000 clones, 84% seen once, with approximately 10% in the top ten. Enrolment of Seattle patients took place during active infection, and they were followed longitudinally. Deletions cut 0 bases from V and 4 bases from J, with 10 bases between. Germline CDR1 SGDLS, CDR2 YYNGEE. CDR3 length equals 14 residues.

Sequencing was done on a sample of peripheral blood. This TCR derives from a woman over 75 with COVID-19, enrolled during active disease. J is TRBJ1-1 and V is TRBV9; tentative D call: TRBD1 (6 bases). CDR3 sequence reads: CASSVGGGGTEAFF. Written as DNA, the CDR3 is TGTGCCAGCAGCGTAGGGGGAGGGGGCACTGAAGCTTTCTTT.